A single T cell receptor (beta chain) is shown here with its context. This sample was taken from a study of CD8 T cells in Susac syndrome. Reverse transcription used roughly 0.45 to 1 ug RNA and random hexamers. TCRdb fed the immunoSEQ multiplex PCR reads into MiXCR, producing one record per CDR3 protein. The sample shows some 110,000 distinct CDR3 sequences, approximately 94% of them seen only once. This CDR3 is built from 13 residues. V shed 3 bases and J shed 12 bases, with 15 bases lying between them. The V gene's germline CDR1 is LNHNV and CDR2 YYDKDF (reference sequence). The chain combines TRBV15 with TRBJ2-1; a possible D gene is TRBD2 (5 bases). Sequenced material: CD8+ T cells from PBMCs. This sequence was found in a human donor with Susac syndrome. Written as DNA, the CDR3 is TGTGCCACCAGCAGGAGGGATGCTTTAGGGCAGTTCTTC. This sequence encodes CATSRRDALGQFF.